Here is one TCR beta chain with its context. This sample is part of a study of T cell repertoires in cytomegalovirus infection. The CDR3 is 19 residues long. Germline V gene sequence: CDR1 MNHEY, CDR2 SMNVEV (reference sequence). Trimming at V came to 5 bases and at J to 0 bases, leaving 14 bases not matched to a gene. One entry per CDR3 protein, called by TCRdb with MiXCR from the reads. The table includes some 350,000 distinct CDR3 sequences, about a sixth detected once. The V and J genes are TRBV27 and TRBJ2-3, with 10 positions matching TRBD2. This sequence originates from a human donor in good health (CMV status not recorded). Some clones in this sample may be carry-over from other donors' samples. Sequences were obtained from PBMCs. The CDR3, as DNA: TGTGCCAGCAGTCCGACTAGCGGGTTACTGCATCTTAGCACAGATACGCAGTATTTT. Protein: CASSPTSGLLHLSTDTQYF.